Presented here are 23 T cell receptor beta chains from one specimen sequenced in a study of T cells in Graves' hyperthyroidism and ophthalmopathy. Amplified TCR beta CDR3 regions came from RNA transcripts. First-round RT-PCR of the TCR CDR3 relied on the HTBI primer set. Each CDR3 protein is one row after TCRdb ran MiXCR on the multiplex PCR reads. The table shows about 560,000 distinct CDR3 sequences, with around 15% occurring only once. The source material was blood. Every receptor here comes from a woman under 30 with Graves' hyperthyroidism.

This clonotype was observed a handful of times. The chain uses TRBV29-1 and TRBJ2-1; 8 nucleotides match TRBD2. There are 16 residues in the CDR3. Per the germline V gene, CDR1 is SQVTM and CDR2 is ANQGSEA. V lost 4 bases and J lost 5; bases outside the gene matches: 13. CDR3 bases: TGCAGCGTTGGGGCCTTACGGGGGGGGCCCCACAATGAGCAGTTCTTC. Its translation is CSVGALRGGPHNEQFF.

This clonotype came up a few times. This chain uses TRBV29-1 with TRBJ1-1; 8 bases match TRBD1. Germline assignment: CDR1 SQVTM and CDR2 ANQGSEA. The ends lost 0 bases at V and 3 bases at J; junction bases unmatched: 15. The CDR3 covers 18 residues. CDR3 residues: CSVEDPPRGRIGYTEAFF. The CDR3 DNA reads TGCAGCGTTGAAGATCCACCCAGGGGGCGAATAGGGTACACTGAAGCTTTCTTT.

This clonotype was detected many times. The chain joins TRBV20-1 to TRBJ2-3; 9 positions agree with TRBD2. The CDR3 length is 16 residues. Germline trimming cut 4 bases from V and 2 bases from J; bases unmatched to any gene: 10. CDR1 is DFQATT, CDR2 SNEGSKA, per germline (reference sequence). The CDR3 DNA reads TGCAGTGCTAACGACCTTAGCGGGGGAACCACAGATACGCAGTATTTT. Amino acids: CSANDLSGGTTDTQYF.

This clonotype came up a few times. The chain uses TRBV27 and TRBJ2-3; 7 bases match TRBD2. Germline values: CDR1 MNHEY, CDR2 SMNVEV (reference sequence). The CDR3 totals 16 residues. Trimming cost V 5 bases and J 1 base; bases outside gene matches: 9. CDR3 DNA sequence: TGTGCCAGCAGTCCCATGACTAGCTCAGGCACAGATACGCAGTATTTT. It yields the protein CASSPMTSSGTDTQYF.

J is TRBJ2-2 and V is TRBV13; D not resolved. Germline-derived CDR1 and CDR2 are PRHDT and FYEKMQ (reference sequence). The CDR3 spans 21 residues. Trimming took 5 bases from V and 5 from J, leaving 33 bases between them. The CDR3 DNA sequence: TGTGCCAGCAGCCCTCAAGCGAGTCCCCCGAAAATCTTTGGTGGTACCGGGGAGCTGTTTTTT. Its protein is CASSPQASPPKIFGGTGELFF.

The chain has TRBV20-1 and TRBJ1-1, with D possibly being TRBD1 (5 bases). The V gene's germline CDR1 is DFQATT and CDR2 SNEGSKA (reference sequence). CDR3 length: 13 residues. V gave up 7 bases and J gave up 0 bases, with 12 bases separating them. The CDR3 sequence: CSGTGGVNTEAFF. CDR3 nucleotide sequence: TGCAGTGGTACCGGGGGGGTGAACACTGAAGCTTTCTTT.

The chain combines TRBV7-9 with TRBJ2-5; D is perhaps TRBD1 or TRBD2 (6 bases each). Per the germline V gene, CDR1 is SEHNR and CDR2 is FQNEAQ (reference sequence). The CDR3 spans 16 residues. V dropped 5 bases and J dropped 4 bases, with 20 bases sitting between them. CDR3 DNA sequence: TGTGCCAGCAGCCCAGAGGGGGGCGGGGTAAGAGAGACCCAGTACTTC. Protein product: CASSPEGGGVRETQYF.

This clonotype was found many times. J is TRBJ1-1 and V is TRBV20-1; D uncertain. Trimming took off 0 bases at V and 1 base at J, with 12 bases between the two ends. The CDR3 covers 15 residues. Germline loops: CDR1 DFQATT, CDR2 SNEGSKA (reference sequence). The CDR3 bases are TGCAGTGCTAGAGATGTGAGCCCGGGGAACACTGAAGCTTTCTTT. Amino acids: CSARDVSPGNTEAFF.

V is TRBV28 and J is TRBJ1-2, with a weak D call TRBD1 (6 bases). The CDR3 extends over 12 amino acids. Between the trimmed V and J ends, which lost 10 bases and 4 bases, there was a span of 13 bases. Germline assignment: CDR1 MDHEN and CDR2 SYDVKM. The chain's CDR3 is CATVGGFYGYTF. CDR3 in DNA: TGTGCCACCGTAGGGGGGTTCTATGGCTACACCTTC.

This clonotype showed up many times. The V call is TRBV11-2, the J call TRBJ2-3; D is possibly TRBD1 or TRBD2 (5 bases each). From germline, CDR1 is SGHAT and CDR2 FQNNGV. This CDR3 has 14 residues. Trimming left V 5 bases short and J 1 base short, with 10 bases between. For the CDR3, the DNA is TGTGCCAGCAGCCGGGACCATCGCACAGATACGCAGTATTTT. Amino acids: CASSRDHRTDTQYF.

This clonotype was seen a few times. The chain joins TRBV10-3 to TRBJ1-1; TRBD1 aligns across 9 bases. Trimming took 5 bases from V and 4 from J; bases not matched to a gene: 8. Germline-derived CDR1 and CDR2 are ENHRY and SYGVKD. The CDR3 has 15 residues. The CDR3 sequence: CAISPTRDRVTEAFF. For the CDR3, the DNA is TGTGCCATCAGTCCTACCCGGGACAGGGTCACTGAAGCTTTCTTT.

The V and J genes are TRBV4-1 and TRBJ2-2; 13 bases are shared with TRBD2. This CDR3 spans 18 amino acids. Looked up from germline, CDR1 is MGHRA and CDR2 is YSYEKL. Trimming cost V 5 bases and J 6 bases; bases outside gene matches: 12. The CDR3 DNA reads as TGCGCCAGCAGCGACGGGACTAGCGGGAAAGTAAAGGCCGGGGAGCTGTTTTTT. Translated: CASSDGTSGKVKAGELFF.

The chain has TRBV27 and TRBJ2-2, with 10 nucleotides matching TRBD1. Losses at the gene ends were 6 bases for V and 6 bases for J; bases not matched to a gene: 10. The CDR3 has 16 residues. Germline loops: CDR1 MNHEY, CDR2 SMNVEV (reference sequence). The CDR3 here is CASSRGQGRVAGELFF. The DNA for the CDR3 is TGTGCCAGCAGCCGGGGACAGGGGAGGGTTGCCGGGGAGCTGTTTTTT.

This clonotype was detected many times. This chain uses TRBV27 with TRBJ2-2; TRBD2 matches 11 bases. V dropped 2 bases and J dropped 6; count of bases not matched to a gene: 11. Looked up from germline, CDR1 is MNHEY and CDR2 is SMNVEV (reference sequence). The CDR3 has 18 residues. CDR3 sequence reads: CASSLIGLTSGIAGELFF. The CDR3 DNA is TGTGCCAGCAGTTTAATCGGGTTGACTAGCGGGATCGCCGGGGAGCTGTTTTTT.

The CDR3 protein is CASSLSGGVDTQYF. In DNA form, the CDR3 reads TGCGCCAGCAGCTTGTCGGGAGGGGTAGATACGCAGTATTTT. This sequence joins TRBV5-1 and TRBJ2-3; 8 bases fit TRBD2. Looked up from germline, CDR1 is SGHRS and CDR2 is YFSETQ. The V segment lost 1 base and the J segment 5 bases; nucleotides outside the gene matches: 3. This CDR3 contains 14 residues. Looking up the rest from reference TRBV5-1 and TRBJ2-3 gives the full variable domain: KAGVTQTPRYLIKTRGQQVTLSCSPISGHRSVSWYQQTPGQGLQFLFEYFSETQRNKGNFPGRFSGRQFSNSRSEMNVSTLELGDSALYLCASSLSGGVDTQYFGPGTRLTVL.

This clonotype was seen ten or more times. The V gene is TRBV6-1, the J gene TRBJ1-5; D call uncertain. Trimming left V 5 bases short and J 3 bases short, with 17 bases between. This CDR3 region has 16 residues. Germline CDR1 is MNHNS and CDR2 is SASEGT. The CDR3 region has the DNA TGTGCCAGCAGTTTGAGACCGCCTGGGAACAATCAGCCCCAGCATTTT. Translating it yields CASSLRPPGNNQPQHF.

The V call is TRBV7-9, the J call TRBJ1-5, with TRBD1 matching 7 bases. The ends lost 3 bases at V and 2 bases at J; junction bases unmatched: 7. Germline assignment: CDR1 SEHNR and CDR2 FQNEAQ (reference sequence). This CDR3 is built from 16 residues. The CDR3 is CASSFETGFGNQPQHF. The CDR3 DNA is TGTGCCAGCAGCTTCGAGACAGGGTTTGGCAATCAGCCCCAGCATTTT.

This clonotype was seen once. This may arise from a read error, as a much more abundant clone is one base away. The chain couples TRBV11-3 to TRBJ1-1; D is uncertain. Germline V gene lookup returns CDR1 SGHNT and CDR2 YENEEA. This CDR3 comprises 14 residues. CDR3 nucleotides: TGTGCCAGCAGCTTAGGACTGGGGTCCACTGAAGCTTTGTTT. Its protein product is CASSLGLGSTEALF.

This clonotype has ten or more counts. The gene calls are TRBV18 and TRBJ1-2; D gene ambiguous. Germline values: CDR1 KGHSH, CDR2 LQKENI. The length of the CDR3 is 13 residues. V lost 2 bases and J 4 bases, leaving 8 bases between the germline ends. This CDR3 reads CASSPEGLYGYTF. CDR3 DNA: TGTGCCAGCTCACCAGAAGGTCTCTATGGCTACACCTTC.

The chain links TRBV5-5 to TRBJ1-2, with TRBD1 identical over 9 bases. Germline V CDR1 and CDR2: SGHKS, YYEKEE (reference sequence). CDR3 length: 18 residues. V gave up 3 bases and J gave up 3 bases; unmatched junction bases: 15. Here the CDR3 DNA reads TGTGCCAGCAGCTATTCTCATACAGGGGGCTCAGACTACTATGGCTACACCTTC. This translates into CASSYSHTGGSDYYGYTF. The full variable domain, its missing parts supplied by reference TRBV5-5 and TRBJ1-2, is DAGVTQSPTHLIKTRGQQVTLRCSPISGHKSVSWYQQVLGQGPQFIFQYYEKEERGRGNFPDRFSARQFPNYSSELNVNALLLGDSALYLCASSYSHTGGSDYYGYTFGSGTRLTVV.

There are many counts of this clonotype. The chain combines TRBV27 with TRBJ2-1, with 14 bases lining up with TRBD2. The V gene end was trimmed by 9 bases and the J gene end by 0 bases; junction bases not matched to a gene: 7. The germline CDR1 and CDR2 sequences are MNHEY and SMNVEV (reference sequence). CDR3 size: 17 residues. The CDR3 DNA follows: TGTGCCAGTAAGGGACTAGCGGGAGTCAGCTCCTACAATGAGCAGTTCTTC. Residues: CASKGLAGVSSYNEQFF.

The CDR3 loop reads CASRWDSLPNTEAFF. In nucleotides, the CDR3 is TGTGCCAGTAGGTGGGATTCCCTCCCGAACACTGAAGCTTTCTTT. The J gene is TRBJ1-1, the V gene TRBV19; D is ambiguous. In germline, CDR1 is LNHDA, CDR2 SQIVND (reference sequence). V gave up 6 bases and J gave up 1 base, with 15 bases separating them. The CDR3 covers 15 residues. The full variable domain, in which reference TRBV19 and TRBJ1-1 provide the parts outside the CDR3, is DGGITQSPKYLFRKEGQNVTLSCEQNLNHDAMYWYRQDPGQGLRLIYYSQIVNDFQKGDIAEGYSVSREKKESFPLTVTSAQKNPTAFYLCASRWDSLPNTEAFFGQGTRLTVV.

This clonotype has ten or more counts. The V call is TRBV12-3 or TRBV12-4, the J call TRBJ1-1, with a tentative D call TRBD1 (5 bases). The germline V and J ends were trimmed by 4 bases and 1 base, with 10 bases remaining between them. This CDR3 has 14 residues. As DNA, the CDR3 is TGTGCCAGCAGTTACAGGAGAGCGAACACTGAAGCTTTCTTT. Translation: CASSYRRANTEAFF.